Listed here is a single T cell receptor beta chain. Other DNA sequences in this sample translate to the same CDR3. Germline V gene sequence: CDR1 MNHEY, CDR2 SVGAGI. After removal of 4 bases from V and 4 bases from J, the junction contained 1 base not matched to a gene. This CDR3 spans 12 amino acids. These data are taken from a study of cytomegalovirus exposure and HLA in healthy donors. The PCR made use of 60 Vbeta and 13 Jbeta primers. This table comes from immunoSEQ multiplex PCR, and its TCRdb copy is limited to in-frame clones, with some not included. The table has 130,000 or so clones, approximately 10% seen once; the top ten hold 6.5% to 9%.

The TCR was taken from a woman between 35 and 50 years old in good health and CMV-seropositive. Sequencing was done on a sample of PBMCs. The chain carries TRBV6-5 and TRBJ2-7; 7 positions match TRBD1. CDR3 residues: CASSLQGYEQYF. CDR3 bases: TGTGCCAGCAGTTTACAGGGGTACGAGCAGTACTTC.